These 8 T cell receptor beta chains came from one sample sequenced in a study of T cell repertoires in cytomegalovirus infection. TCRdb re-analysed the reads in MiXCR, keeping a single row per CDR3 protein. The table has approximately 390,000 distinct CDR3 sequences, about 35% seen once. Antigen specificity for these receptors is unknown. The sample consisted of cultured PBMCs, taken from culture after CMV antigen stimulation. These receptors all stem from a human donor in good health (CMV status not recorded). Some clones in this sample may be carry-over from other donors' samples.

The chain recombines TRBV28 with TRBJ1-1; TRBD1 might be the D (6 bases). The CDR3 is made up of 15 amino acids. V lost 3 bases and J 5 bases, leaving 16 bases between the germline ends. Germline V gene lookup returns CDR1 MDHEN and CDR2 SYDVKM. CDR3 amino acids: CASSLASGGKTEAFF. The DNA for the CDR3 is TGTGCCAGCAGTTTGGCTTCGGGGGGCAAGACTGAAGCTTTCTTT.

The chain uses TRBV12-3 or TRBV12-4 and TRBJ1-5, with no clear D. The V gene lost 5 bases and the J gene lost 9 bases, with 8 bases spanning the gap. The CDR3 is 11 residues long. The CDR3: CASSLGRPQHF. The CDR3 DNA reads TGTGCCAGCAGTCTCGGGAGGCCCCAGCATTTT.

This clonotype was observed a few times. The chain combines TRBV12-3 or TRBV12-4 with TRBJ2-7; TRBD1 matches 9 bases. The V and J ends lost 3 bases and 4 bases, in that order; junction bases with no gene match: 1. The CDR3 has 13 residues. As DNA, the CDR3 is TGTGCCAGCAGTTTCGACAGGGGGTACGAGCAGTACTTC. It codes for CASSFDRGYEQYF.

The rearrangement uses TRBV12-3 or TRBV12-4 and TRBJ2-1; 10 bases align to TRBD2. Trimming cost V 6 bases and J 1 base; bases outside gene matches: 6. There are 16 residues in the CDR3. The CDR3: CASRGTSVKSYNEQFF. The CDR3 nucleotides are TGTGCCAGCAGAGGGACTAGCGTTAAGTCCTACAATGAGCAGTTCTTC.

This clonotype was counted a few times. The chain combines TRBV6-5 with TRBJ2-1; no clear D gene. Germline CDR1 MNHEY, CDR2 SVGAGI. The CDR3 has 14 amino acids. Trimming took 2 bases from V and 10 from J, leaving 15 bases between them. CDR3 bases: TGTGCCAGCAGTTACCCACTGGCGAGTGGAGAGCAGTTCTTC. Protein product: CASSYPLASGEQFF.

This clonotype showed up many times. The chain carries TRBV7-6 and TRBJ2-1; 15 bases map to TRBD2. The J segment lost 10 bases and the V segment lost 4 bases, leaving 14 bases of the junction unmatched. This CDR3 contains 18 residues. Germline V gives CDR1 SGHVS, CDR2 FNYEAQ. For the CDR3, the DNA is TGTGCCAGCAGCTGGAGGGGAACGGGACTAGCGGGAGGTGGCGAGCAGTTCTTC. This gives the protein CASSWRGTGLAGGGEQFF. The variable domain in full, with the rest retrieved from reference TRBV7-6 and TRBJ2-1, is GAGVSQSPRYKVTKRGQDVALRCDPISGHVSLYWYRQALGQGPEFLTYFNYEAQQDKSGLPNDRFSAERPEGSISTLTIQRTEQRDSAMYRCASSWRGTGLAGGGEQFFGPGTRLTVL.

V gene TRBV2 combines with J gene TRBJ2-2, with 7 bases lining up with TRBD1. The CDR3 totals 14 residues. V lost 6 bases, J lost 7 bases, and 8 bases stayed unmatched. Germline V gene lookup returns CDR1 SNHLY and CDR2 FYNNEI. CDR3 nucleotide sequence: TGTGCCAGCAGCGAACAGGGGAGCGGCGGGGAGCTGTTTTTT. Encoded protein: CASSEQGSGGELFF.

In its sample, this clonotype was seen a few times. The chain joins TRBV12-3 or TRBV12-4 to TRBJ2-1, with 7 bases fitting TRBD2. The CDR3 loop spans 16 amino acids. The V gene end was trimmed by 0 bases and the J gene end by 3 bases; junction bases not matched to a gene: 5. CDR3 nucleotides: TGTGCCAGCAGTTTAGCGTTGACGGGGGGCTACAATGAGCAGTTCTTC. It yields the protein CASSLALTGGYNEQFF.